The rows below give T cell receptor beta chains drawn from one sample of a study of T-cell memory formation after mild COVID-19. TCRdb re-called the 5' RACE reads with MiXCR, one entry per CDR3 protein. The data hold more than 110,000 distinct CDR3 sequences, with 20% to 25% observed a single time. The sequenced sample was PBMCs or a T cell subset sorted from them (not recorded which). These receptors all come from an adult woman who had mild COVID-19 (a few samples of this study predate the infection). Cell type and time point are not known. Each CDR3 is given with its conserved first and last residue. D genes are given only for firm matches. Clone sizes are given selectively: once, few, many, or a class where the clone is expanded.

TRBV18	.	few	TRBJ2-2	TGTGCCAGCTCACCAACTCAGGGCGAGGAGCTGTTTTTT	CASSPTQGEELFF
TRBV4-2	.	.	TRBJ1-1	TGTGCCAGCAATGAGGAAATAGGGGGGATGAACACTGAAGCTTTCTTT	CASNEEIGGMNTEAFF
TRBV9	.	once	TRBJ1-1	TGTGCCAGCAGCGCCACAGATAACACTGAAGCTTTCTTT	CASSATDNTEAFF
TRBV5-5	.	.	TRBJ2-7	TGTGCCAGCAGCTTGAAGGACCCCACAGCCTACGAGCAGTACTTC	CASSLKDPTAYEQYF
TRBV6-2/TRBV6-3	TRBD1	few	TRBJ1-1	TGTGCCAGCAGCTCAAGGGGACAGGGGTTGGAGGACACTGAAGCTTTCTTT	CASSSRGQGLEDTEAFF
TRBV6-1	.	.	TRBJ2-7	TGTGCCAGCAGTGACAGGTCGAGCTCCTACGAGCAGTACTTC	CASSDRSSSYEQYF
TRBV6-5	.	few	TRBJ2-3	TGTGCCAGCACCGGGGGCGGCACAGGTAGCACAGATACGCAGTATTTT	CASTGGGTGSTDTQYF
TRBV5-1	TRBD1	few	TRBJ1-5	TGCGCCAGCAGATACCGGGACAGACCTCAGCCCCAGCATTTT	CASRYRDRPQPQHF
TRBV29-1	.	few	TRBJ2-7	TGCAGCGTTGAGACCGCGGCCTCCTACGAGCAGTACTTC	CSVETAASYEQYF
TRBV5-5	.	few	TRBJ2-1	TGTGCCAGCAGCTTGGGGCAGGGGCGCAGCTTC	CASSLGQGRSF
TRBV28	TRBD1	.	TRBJ2-1	TGTGCCAGCAGTTTATCAGACAGGGGCGTCAATGAGCAGTTCTTC	CASSLSDRGVNEQFF
TRBV7-9	TRBD2	.	TRBJ2-7	TGTGCCAGCAGCTCGAGGACTAGCGGGCTGCCCTACGAGCAGTACTTC	CASSSRTSGLPYEQYF
TRBV6-2/TRBV6-3	.	few	TRBJ2-1	TGTGCCAGCAGCCCCCAGAGACTAGGGGACAATGAGCAGTTCTTC	CASSPQRLGDNEQFF
TRBV4-1	TRBD2	.	TRBJ2-5	TGCGCCAGCAGCCAATCGCTAGCGGGGGTGTCCTCGGGGACCCAGTACTTC	CASSQSLAGVSSGTQYF
TRBV7-6	.	.	TRBJ2-3	TGTGCCAGCAGCTTAGTGGGGACTAGCACAGATACGCAGTATTTT	CASSLVGTSTDTQYF
TRBV7-9	TRBD2	few	TRBJ2-1	TGTGCCAGCAGCGCACCCATAGCGGGGGAAGACTACAATGAGCAGTTCTTC	CASSAPIAGEDYNEQFF
TRBV6-5	TRBD2	.	TRBJ2-1	TGTGCCAGCTCGAGTCCCTCTACGGGGGGGCCCAATGAGCAGTTCTTC	CASSSPSTGGPNEQFF
TRBV15	TRBD1	.	TRBJ1-4	TGTGCCACCAGCAGCGACAGGGAAACTAATGAAAAACTGTTTTTT	CATSSDRETNEKLFF
TRBV29-1	.	.	TRBJ2-1	TGCAGCGTTGAAAATAACCCCGGATTTGTGAATGAGCAGTTCTTC	CSVENNPGFVNEQFF
TRBV6-1	.	few	TRBJ1-5	TGTGCCAGCAGTGCCCAGACTTATAGCAATCAGCCCCAGCATTTT	CASSAQTYSNQPQHF
TRBV4-3	TRBD1	few	TRBJ1-2	TGCGCCAGCAGCGAGTCACAGGGGCCATATGGCTACACCTTC	CASSESQGPYGYTF
TRBV15	.	few	TRBJ1-1	TGTGCCACCACCACTGAATGGGGGAACACTGAAGCTTTCTTT	CATTTEWGNTEAFF
TRBV29-1	.	.	TRBJ1-2	TGCAGCGTTGTGGAGGGTACAGGGTCCGTCTATGGCTACACCTTC	CSVVEGTGSVYGYTF
TRBV4-1	TRBD1	few	TRBJ2-7	TGCGCCAGCAGCCAGGGACAGGGGACCTACGAGCAGTACTTC	CASSQGQGTYEQYF
TRBV20-1	.	.	TRBJ2-7	TGCAGTGCTAGAGGGACAGACACCTACGAGCAGTACTTC	CSARGTDTYEQYF
TRBV5-1	.	few	TRBJ1-2	TGCGCCAGCAGTCTTACAAGGGCGGACTACACCTTC	CASSLTRADYTF
TRBV5-5	TRBD1	few	TRBJ1-2	TGTGCCAGCAGCTCCGCAAGGGGGCCCTGGGGCTACACCTTC	CASSSARGPWGYTF
TRBV6-5	.	.	TRBJ2-1	TGTGCCAGCAGTTACTTCGCCGGGAAGTACAATGAGCAGTTCTTC	CASSYFAGKYNEQFF
TRBV6-5	TRBD2	few	TRBJ2-5	TGTGCCAGCAGTTACTCGAGCCTAGCGGGAGGGACACAGACCCAGTACTTC	CASSYSSLAGGTQTQYF
TRBV23-1	.	.	TRBJ1-1	TGCGCCAGCAGTCAATCCGGGGTTGAAGCTTTCTTT	CASSQSGVEAFF
TRBV5-5	.	.	TRBJ2-7	TGTGCCAGCAGCCAATTTTGGTCGGACGAGCAGTACTTC	CASSQFWSDEQYF
TRBV4-3	TRBD2	few	TRBJ2-5	TGCGCCAGCAGCCACGGGACTAGCGGGGTACTTCAAGAGACCCAGTACTTC	CASSHGTSGVLQETQYF
TRBV7-9	.	.	TRBJ2-5	TGTGCCAGCAGCTTAAGAGGACAGTGGGGGGAGACCCAGTACTTC	CASSLRGQWGETQYF
TRBV7-9	.	.	TRBJ2-1	TGTGCCAGCAGCTTAGGGCAAAGCCTCAGGGACAATGAGCAGTTCTTC	CASSLGQSLRDNEQFF
TRBV27	TRBD1	.	TRBJ1-4	TGTGCCACTTTTTTAGACCCGAGCTATAAACAGGGGCCGACTGAAAAACTGTTTTTT	CATFLDPSYKQGPTEKLFF
TRBV12-3/TRBV12-4	TRBD1	.	TRBJ2-1	TGTGCCAGCAGGCTGACAGGGAGAGAGCAGTTCTTC	CASRLTGREQFF
TRBV9	TRBD1	few	TRBJ1-1	TGTGCCAGCAGCGTAGGGACAGGGGGCACTGAAGCTTTCTTT	CASSVGTGGTEAFF
TRBV11-3	.	few	TRBJ2-1	TGTGCCAGCAGCGGAGTGGCCGGTCACGAGCAGTTCTTC	CASSGVAGHEQFF
TRBV4-2	TRBD2	few	TRBJ2-1	TGTGCCAGCAGCCAAGGAGTAGCGGGAGGGCCTAATGAGCAGTTCTTC	CASSQGVAGGPNEQFF
TRBV6-2/TRBV6-3	.	.	TRBJ1-2	TGTGCCAGCAGCTACGGGACGTCGGGCTACACCTTC	CASSYGTSGYTF
TRBV4-1	TRBD1	.	TRBJ1-5	TGCGCCAGCAGCCTGGGACAGGGTCGTCAGCCCCAGCATTTT	CASSLGQGRQPQHF
TRBV12-3/TRBV12-4	.	.	TRBJ2-1	TGTGCCAGCAGTTTCTACCGGGAGCACAATGAGCAGTTCTTC	CASSFYREHNEQFF
TRBV12-3/TRBV12-4	.	few	TRBJ2-3	TGTGCCAGCAGCCCAAGAAGGACGGATCGCACAGATACGCAGTATTTT	CASSPRRTDRTDTQYF
TRBV5-1	.	few	TRBJ2-5	TGCGCCAGCAGCTTACCGGAGCAAGAGACCCAGTACTTC	CASSLPEQETQYF
TRBV4-2	TRBD2	many	TRBJ2-7	TGTGCCAGCAGCCAAGGCTCTAGCGGGGGCTACGAGCAGTACTTC	CASSQGSSGGYEQYF
TRBV15	.	few	TRBJ2-6	TGTGCCACCAGCAGAGAAGTCTCTGGGGCCAACGTCCTGACTTTC	CATSREVSGANVLTF
TRBV7-9	.	few	TRBJ2-3	TGTGCCAGCAGCGATTTAGCGACTAGCACAGATACGCAGTATTTT	CASSDLATSTDTQYF
TRBV6-6	TRBD2	.	TRBJ2-1	TGTGCCAGCAGTAACTCGGTAGTAGCGGGAGTGAATGAGCAGTTCTTC	CASSNSVVAGVNEQFF
TRBV19	.	.	TRBJ1-2	TGTGCCAGTGCTGCGGGAGCACTCGGCTACACCTTC	CASAAGALGYTF
TRBV6-4	.	.	TRBJ2-3	TGTGCCAGCAGTGGGTCTAGCGAAGATACGCAGTATTTT	CASSGSSEDTQYF
TRBV5-1	TRBD1	.	TRBJ1-1	TGCGCCAGCAGGGACCAGGAGGGGGCGGGCACTGAAGCTTTCTTT	CASRDQEGAGTEAFF
TRBV6-1	TRBD1	.	TRBJ2-7	TGTGCCAGCATCATAGGACAGGGAGCGACCTACGAGCAGTACTTC	CASIIGQGATYEQYF
TRBV11-2	.	.	TRBJ2-3	TGTGCCAGCAGCTTAGAGAGTGGGAGCACAGATACGCAGTATTTT	CASSLESGSTDTQYF
TRBV5-1	TRBD1	few	TRBJ2-7	TGCGCCAGCAGCTTGGGACCCGGGACAGGGATCTACGAGCAGTACTTC	CASSLGPGTGIYEQYF